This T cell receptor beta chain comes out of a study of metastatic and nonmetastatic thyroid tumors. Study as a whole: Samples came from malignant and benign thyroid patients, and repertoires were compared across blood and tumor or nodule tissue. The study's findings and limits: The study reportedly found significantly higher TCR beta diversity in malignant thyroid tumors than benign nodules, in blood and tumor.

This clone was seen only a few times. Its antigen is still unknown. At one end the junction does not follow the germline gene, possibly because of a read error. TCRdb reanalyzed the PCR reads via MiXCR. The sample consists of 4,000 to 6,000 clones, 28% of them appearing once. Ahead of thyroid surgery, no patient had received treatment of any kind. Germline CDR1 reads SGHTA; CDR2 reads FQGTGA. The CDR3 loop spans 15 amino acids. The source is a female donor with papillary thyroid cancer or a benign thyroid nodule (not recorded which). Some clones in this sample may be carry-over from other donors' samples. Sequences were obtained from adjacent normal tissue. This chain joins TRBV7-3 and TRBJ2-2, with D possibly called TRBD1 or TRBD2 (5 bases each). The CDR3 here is CASCLGQGGTGELFF. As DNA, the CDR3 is TGTGCCAGCTGCTTAGGCCAGGGTGGTACCGGGGAGCTCTTTTTT.